The next 23 T cell receptor beta chains were all read from a single sample in a study of cytotoxic CD8 clonotypes in ibrutinib-treated CLL. TCRdb keeps only in-frame clones here, not all; method: immunoSEQ multiplex PCR. This sample has approximately 300,000 clones, with about 80% found just once. The sequenced sample was PBMCs, obtained before ibrutinib treatment. The receptors come from a human donor with chronic lymphocytic leukemia.

V gene TRBV4-2 combines with J gene TRBJ2-7, with D perhaps matching TRBD1 (7 bases). CDR1 is LGHNA and CDR2 is YNFKEQ in the germline V gene. V was cut by 4 bases and J by 2 bases, with 15 bases left in between. This CDR3 is built from 15 residues. CDR3 coding DNA: TGTGCCAGCAGCCTACTGGAGGGACAGACCTACGAGCAGTACTTC. It yields the protein CASSLLEGQTYEQYF.

Note on this clone: The junction and the germline gene differ at one end; a read error may be behind it. V usage is TRBV5-1 and J usage is TRBJ2-7; 7 bases are a match to TRBD1. Germline assignment: CDR1 SGHRS and CDR2 YFSETQ. The CDR3 has 15 residues. The CDR3 sequence is CASSLGPGQSYEQYF. DNA for the CDR3: TGTGCCAGCAGCTTGGGTCCGGGACAGAGCTACGAGCAGTACTTC.

This chain connects TRBV6-5 to TRBJ1-1, with no clear D. This CDR3 comprises 13 residues. Germline V lookup: CDR1 MNHEY, CDR2 SVGAGI. The V end was cut by 6 bases, the J end by 1 base, with 9 bases between. The CDR3 bases are TGTGCCAGCAGAAAGGAACAGAACACTGAAGCTTTCTTT. Its translation: CASRKEQNTEAFF.

The rearrangement links TRBV5-1 to TRBJ2-7; 10 bases are shared with TRBD2. This CDR3 spans 15 amino acids. J lost 3 bases, V lost 5 bases, and 8 bases had no gene match. Germline CDR1 reads SGHRS; CDR2 reads YFSETQ. The CDR3 protein is CASRPSAGGIYEQYF. The CDR3 DNA is TGCGCCAGCAGGCCGTCAGCGGGAGGGATCTACGAGCAGTACTTC.

The CDR3 here is CASRDSQRTTTEAFF. CDR3 DNA: TGTGCCAGCAGAGACTCACAGAGGACGACCACTGAAGCTTTCTTT. The chain employs TRBV6-5 and TRBJ1-1, with D unclear. This CDR3 is built from 15 residues. Germline V gives CDR1 MNHEY, CDR2 SVGAGI. V lost 6 bases to trimming and J lost 4 bases, with 18 bases between them.

CDR3 coding DNA: TGTGCCAGCAGCTTGGAACTGACTTACGAGCAGTACTTC. This gives the protein CASSLELTYEQYF. This chain uses TRBV5-4 with TRBJ2-7; D unresolved. From germline, CDR1 is SGHNT and CDR2 YYREEE (reference sequence). Trimming removed 0 bases from V and 4 bases from J, with 8 bases in between. This CDR3 has 13 residues.

Notes on this clone: Other DNA sequences in this sample translate to the same CDR3. The chain employs TRBV18 and TRBJ1-4, with TRBD1 matching over 7 bases. J lost 5 bases, V lost 3 bases, and 0 bases had no gene match. Germline values: CDR1 KGHSH, CDR2 LQKENI. The CDR3 runs 13 residues. CDR3 bases: TGTGCCAGCTCACCGGACAGGAATGAAAAACTGTTTTTT. Translating gives CASSPDRNEKLFF.

V is TRBV7-3 and J is TRBJ2-5, with 11 bases lining up with TRBD2. Trimming cost V 3 bases and J 4 bases; bases outside gene matches: 4. The CDR3 extends over 15 amino acids. The V gene's germline CDR1 is SGHTA and CDR2 FQGTGA. CDR3 in amino acids: CASSLTSGNLETQYF. CDR3 bases: TGTGCCAGCAGCTTGACTAGCGGGAACCTAGAGACCCAGTACTTC.

The chain joins TRBV4-2 to TRBJ2-6; D remains unclear. Germline values: CDR1 LGHNA, CDR2 YNFKEQ. The V and J ends lost 0 bases and 1 base respectively, with 10 bases between them. The CDR3 totals 17 residues. In DNA form, the CDR3 reads TGTGCCAGCAGCCAAGAATGGTTAGCATCTGGGGCCAACGTCCTGACTTTC. It encodes CASSQEWLASGANVLTF.

V and J are TRBV18 and TRBJ1-2; TRBD1 matches 7 bases. Unmatched junction bases numbered 13, after V lost 6 bases and J lost 0 bases. Germline assignment: CDR1 KGHSH and CDR2 LQKENI. The length of the CDR3 is 17 residues. This CDR3 is CASSPWGQPSSNYGYTF. In DNA form, the CDR3 reads TGTGCCAGCTCCCCTTGGGGACAGCCTTCTTCTAACTATGGCTACACCTTC.

In its sample, this clone was seen a few times. The chain has TRBV4-1 and TRBJ1-4; D remains ambiguous. Per the germline V gene, CDR1 is MGHRA and CDR2 is YSYEKL. V dropped 0 bases and J dropped 8 bases, with 4 bases sitting between them. The CDR3 is 12 amino acids. CDR3 sequence reads: CASSQDREKLFF. The DNA for the CDR3 is TGCGCCAGCAGCCAAGATCGGGAAAAACTGTTTTTT.

This chain links TRBV4-1 with TRBJ2-7, with 7 bases that match TRBD1. CDR3 size: 15 residues. Germline-derived CDR1 and CDR2 are MGHRA and YSYEKL. Trimming cost V 4 bases and J 4 bases; bases outside gene matches: 10. The CDR3 protein is CASSLPDGTVYEQYF. The CDR3, as DNA: TGCGCCAGCAGCCTCCCAGACGGGACAGTTTACGAGCAGTACTTC.

The chain recombines TRBV5-8 with TRBJ2-1, with 11 bases lining up with TRBD2. CDR3 length equals 15 residues. The germline gives CDR1 SGHTS, CDR2 YDEGEE. The ends lost 4 bases at V and 7 bases at J; junction bases unmatched: 7. The DNA for the CDR3 is TGTGCCAGCAGCCGGCTCACTAGCGGGAGTAATGAGCAGTTCTTC. As protein: CASSRLTSGSNEQFF.

The chain links TRBV4-1 to TRBJ2-5; possibly TRBD2 for D (5 bases). Germline loops: CDR1 MGHRA, CDR2 YSYEKL. CDR3 length equals 16 residues. The V end was cut by 3 bases, the J end by 0 bases, with 14 bases between. The CDR3 sequence: CASSHPRADHQETQYF. CDR3 nucleotides: TGCGCCAGCAGCCACCCTCGAGCGGACCACCAAGAGACCCAGTACTTC.

This clone was recorded only once. V usage is TRBV11-2 and J usage is TRBJ2-1; D might be TRBD1 (5 bases). The V end lost 1 base, the J end lost 10 bases, and 11 bases lay between the germline ends. The CDR3 is made up of 13 amino acids. CDR1 is SGHAT and CDR2 is FQNNGV in the germline V gene. CDR3 sequence: CASSLGGQAEQFF. CDR3 coding DNA: TGTGCCAGCAGCTTAGGCGGACAAGCCGAGCAGTTCTTC.

J is TRBJ2-6 and V is TRBV9; unclear D gene. The V gene's germline CDR1 is SGDLS and CDR2 YYNGEE. Trimming removed 4 bases at V and 0 bases at J, with 8 bases between. The CDR3 totals 15 residues. CDR3 in DNA: TGTGCCAGCAGCCCTCCTCGCTCTGGGGCCAACGTCCTGACTTTC. Its translation: CASSPPRSGANVLTF.

This clone has only one observation. The CDR3 DNA follows: TGTGCCAGCAGCGCCCTCCGGAGTAGCGGGTTTTCAGATACGCAGTATTTT. Encoded protein: CASSALRSSGFSDTQYF. This sequence joins TRBV9 and TRBJ2-3, with 7 bases identical to TRBD2. CDR3 length equals 17 residues. The ends lost 3 bases at V and 4 bases at J; junction bases unmatched: 14. Germline V lookup: CDR1 SGDLS, CDR2 YYNGEE.

The rearrangement uses TRBV4-1 and TRBJ1-4; 7 bases match TRBD1. V lost 5 bases to trimming and J lost 4 bases; unmatched junction nucleotides: 7. Germline values: CDR1 MGHRA, CDR2 YSYEKL. The length of the CDR3 is 15 residues. The CDR3 reads CASSTPTGYNEKLFF. In DNA form, the CDR3 reads TGCGCCAGCAGCACTCCGACAGGGTATAATGAAAAACTGTTTTTT.

The J gene is TRBJ1-1, the V gene TRBV6-6; TRBD1 is a possible D gene (5 bases). V gave up 0 bases and J gave up 5 bases, with 10 bases separating them. Germline CDR1 and CDR2: MNHNY and SVGAGI (reference sequence). CDR3 size: 14 residues. The CDR3 region is CASSYSGARTEAFF. As DNA, the CDR3 is TGTGCCAGCAGTTACTCAGGGGCGCGGACTGAAGCTTTCTTT.

The chain couples TRBV7-2 to TRBJ2-5, with D perhaps matching TRBD2 (6 bases). CDR3 length: 15 amino acids. Trimming removed 2 bases from V and 5 bases from J, with 15 bases in between. The germline V gene has CDR1 SGHTA and CDR2 FQGNSA. In DNA, the CDR3 is TGTGCCAGCAGCTTATTGTTTGCGGGGAGGGAGACCCAGTACTTC. It is translated as CASSLLFAGRETQYF.

This sequence joins TRBV5-1 and TRBJ1-2; TRBD1 matches 9 bases. The germline CDR1 and CDR2 sequences are SGHRS and YFSETQ. The J segment lost 7 bases and the V segment lost 7 bases, leaving 8 bases of the junction unmatched. The CDR3 runs to 13 residues. The DNA of the CDR3 is TGCGCCAGCGCCGGGGACAGGGTGGGTGGCTACACCTTC. This encodes CASAGDRVGGYTF.

This clone appeared a single time. The chain employs TRBV7-2 and TRBJ2-3; D gene unclear. This CDR3 spans 12 amino acids. V was trimmed by 6 bases and J by 5 bases, leaving 9 bases between them. Germline loops: CDR1 SGHTA, CDR2 FQGNSA. CDR3 region: CASSQYGDTQYF. In DNA form, the CDR3 reads TGTGCCAGCAGTCAGTACGGAGATACGCAGTATTTT.

The chain recombines TRBV7-2 with TRBJ2-5, with TRBD2 matching 7 bases. CDR3 length equals 16 residues. V shed 6 bases and J 2 bases; nucleotides not matched to a gene: 12. The germline CDR1 and CDR2 sequences are SGHTA and FQGNSA. CDR3 sequence: CASRQDGLAAQETQYF. Here the CDR3 DNA reads TGTGCCAGCAGACAAGACGGCCTAGCGGCACAAGAGACCCAGTACTTC.